A single sample is the source of the 29 T cell receptor beta chains below, sequenced in a study of blood T cell repertoires in COVID-19. This table comes from immunoSEQ multiplex PCR, and its TCRdb copy is limited to in-frame clones, with some not included. The sample includes approximately 300,000 clones, around 86% of them seen just once. Sequenced sample: PBMCs or T cells enriched from blood (not recorded which). The receptors were gathered from a woman between 18 and 30 years old who had recovered from COVID-19.

This CDR3 is CASSHPRYPQGWEAFF. CDR3 bases: TGTGCCAGCAGTCACCCGCGGTATCCTCAGGGATGGGAAGCTTTCTTT. This chain joins TRBV28 and TRBJ1-1; possible D gene TRBD1, 5 bases. V lost 5 bases, J lost 8 bases, and 24 bases lay in between. Germline CDR1 and CDR2: MDHEN and SYDVKM. This CDR3 spans 16 amino acids. Drawing the rest from reference TRBV28 and TRBJ1-1, the complete variable domain is DVKVTQSSRYLVKRTGEKVFLECVQDMDHENMFWYRQDPGLGLRLIYFSYDVKMKEKGDIPEGYSVSREKKERFSLILESASTNQTSMYLCASSHPRYPQGWEAFFGQGTRLTVV.

This sequence joins TRBV4-1 and TRBJ1-1, with D possibly matching TRBD1 (6 bases). Looked up from germline, CDR1 is MGHRA and CDR2 is YSYEKL. Trimming removed 1 base at V and 1 base at J, with 16 bases between. The CDR3 runs 17 residues. The CDR3 is CASSQGSLGGQNTEAFF. The CDR3 DNA reads as TGCGCCAGCAGCCAAGGATCACTCGGGGGGCAGAACACTGAAGCTTTCTTT.

This clone showed up just once. This rearrangement joins TRBV9 to TRBJ2-1; possibly TRBD1 for D (6 bases). Looked up from germline, CDR1 is SGDLS and CDR2 is YYNGEE. This CDR3 has 14 amino acids. Between the trimmed V and J ends, which lost 1 base and 7 bases, there was a span of 12 bases. DNA of the CDR3: TGTGCCAGCAGCGTAAGCGACAGGCCGAATGAGCAGTTCTTC. It specifies CASSVSDRPNEQFF.

Details on this clone: A much larger clone sits a single nucleotide away, making a read error possible. The chain recombines TRBV6-5 with TRBJ2-7; D gene ambiguous. Germline assignment: CDR1 MNHEY and CDR2 SVGAGI. The V end lost 6 bases, the J end lost 0 bases, and 6 bases lay between the germline ends. The CDR3 is made up of 12 amino acids. Written as DNA, the CDR3 is TGTGCCAGCAGCGCTAGCTCCTACGAGCAGTACTTC. Protein sequence: CASSASSYEQYF.

The chain is built from TRBV15 and TRBJ2-3; D not resolved. The CDR3 totals 13 residues. Germline CDR1 is LNHNV and CDR2 is YYDKDF (reference sequence). V lost 1 base to trimming and J lost 3 bases, with 5 bases between them. For the CDR3, the DNA is TGTGCCACCAGCAGAGGTCAAACAGATACGCAGTATTTT. This encodes CATSRGQTDTQYF.

J is TRBJ1-3 and V is TRBV28; D is possibly TRBD1 (6 bases). CDR1 and CDR2 (germline): MDHEN, SYDVKM. CDR3 length equals 15 residues. V was cut by 3 bases and J by 0 bases, with 9 bases left in between. DNA of the CDR3: TGTGCCAGCAGTTTGGGAGGGGGCTCTGGAAACACCATATATTTT. It encodes CASSLGGGSGNTIYF.

This rearrangement joins TRBV2 to TRBJ1-2; tentatively, D is TRBD1 (5 bases). V lost 8 bases and J 4 bases, leaving 14 bases between the germline ends. The germline V gene has CDR1 SNHLY and CDR2 FYNNEI. The CDR3 covers 13 residues. The CDR3 DNA reads TGTGCCAGCCTTTTGACAGACCTCTATGGCTACACCTTC. Protein: CASLLTDLYGYTF. Full variable domain (outside the CDR3, taken from reference TRBV2 and TRBJ1-2): EPEVTQTPSHQVTQMGQEVILRCVPISNHLYFYWYRQILGQKVEFLVSFYNNEISEKSEIFDDQFSVERPDGSNFTLKIRSTKLEDSAMYFCASLLTDLYGYTFGSGTRLTVV.

The rearrangement links TRBV19 to TRBJ2-7; 8 nucleotides line up with TRBD1. The trim removed 5 bases at V and 3 bases at J, leaving 9 bases unmatched. Germline CDR1 is LNHDA and CDR2 is SQIVND (reference sequence). The CDR3 has 15 residues. CDR3 DNA sequence: TGTGCCAGTAGTTCCCTGGGACAGGCGTTCTACGAGCAGTACTTC. Protein: CASSSLGQAFYEQYF.

The chain has TRBV9 and TRBJ1-5; TRBD1 is a possible D gene (5 bases). With 6 bases removed from V and 6 bases from J, the gap between germline ends came to 19 bases. The CDR3 consists of 15 residues. Germline lookup yields CDR1 SGDLS and CDR2 YYNGEE. As DNA, the CDR3 is TGTGCCAGCAACCTTGAAGGGGATCTAGGTCAGCCCCAGCATTTT. The encoded protein is CASNLEGDLGQPQHF.

The chain is built from TRBV18 and TRBJ1-2, with D unclear. This CDR3 comprises 13 residues. The germline gives CDR1 KGHSH, CDR2 LQKENI. Trimming took 5 bases from V and 3 from J, leaving 10 bases between them. The CDR3 DNA is TGTGCCAGCTCAGCAGGTGTGGACTATGGCTACACCTTC. It encodes CASSAGVDYGYTF.

This chain joins TRBV28 and TRBJ1-3, with D tentatively TRBD1 (6 bases). V gave up 7 bases and J gave up 0 bases, with 16 bases separating them. CDR1 is MDHEN and CDR2 is SYDVKM in the germline V gene. CDR3 length: 16 amino acids. DNA for the CDR3: TGTGCCAGCATTCCGGGACACTCTGACTCTGGAAACACCATATATTTT. Amino acids: CASIPGHSDSGNTIYF.

This chain uses TRBV5-1 with TRBJ2-1, with D perhaps matching TRBD1 (7 bases). The V end was cut by 2 bases, the J end by 4 bases, with 13 bases between. The CDR3 is made up of 15 amino acids. Per germline, CDR1 SGHRS and CDR2 YFSETQ. The CDR3 protein is CASSLRQGLYNEQFF. The DNA of the CDR3 is TGCGCCAGCAGCTTACGACAGGGACTTTACAATGAGCAGTTCTTC.

This CDR3 is CASRLGLASTDTQYF. In DNA, the CDR3 is TGTGCCAGCAGATTGGGACTAGCGAGCACAGATACGCAGTATTTT. The chain carries TRBV11-2 and TRBJ2-3, with 10 bases matching TRBD2. Germline V gene sequence: CDR1 SGHAT, CDR2 FQNNGV. There are 15 residues in the CDR3. V was pared by 6 bases and J by 0 bases, with 3 bases of the junction left unmatched. Supplemented by reference TRBV11-2 and TRBJ2-3, the full variable domain reads EAGVAQSPRYKIIEKRQSVAFWCNPISGHATLYWYQQILGQGPKLLIQFQNNGVVDDSQLPKDRFSAERLKGVDSTLKIQPAKLEDSAVYLCASRLGLASTDTQYFGPGTRLTVL.

The gene calls are TRBV6-5 and TRBJ1-1, with 7 bases lining up with TRBD1. This CDR3 is built from 15 residues. V shed 9 bases and J 0 bases; nucleotides not matched to a gene: 10. Germline V lookup: CDR1 MNHEY, CDR2 SVGAGI. CDR3 in DNA: TGTGCCAGTGTTCCGACAGGGCTCATGAACACTGAAGCTTTCTTT. Its translation: CASVPTGLMNTEAFF.

This chain joins TRBV30 and TRBJ1-5; 9 positions match TRBD1. V shed 2 bases, J shed 3 bases, and the junction held 8 bases outside the gene matches. The CDR3 sequence is 16 residues long. The V gene's germline CDR1 is GTSNPN and CDR2 SVGIG (reference sequence). CDR3 region: CAWSRTGAGVNQPQHF. CDR3 nucleotide sequence: TGTGCCTGGAGTCGGACAGGGGCGGGGGTCAATCAGCCCCAGCATTTT. Looking up the rest from reference TRBV30 and TRBJ1-5 gives the full variable domain: SQTIHQWPATLVQPVGSPLSLECTVEGTSNPNLYWYRQAAGRGLQLLFYSVGIGQISSEVPQNLSASRPQDRQFILSSKKLLLSDSGFYLCAWSRTGAGVNQPQHFGDGTRLSIL.

The chain couples TRBV9 to TRBJ1-2, with 8 nucleotides matching TRBD1. CDR3 length: 16 amino acids. The germline V gene encodes CDR1 SGDLS and CDR2 YYNGEE. V trimming: 0 bases; J trimming: 8 bases; junction bases outside the gene matches: 12. The chain's CDR3 is CASSVGTGGAHGGYTF. CDR3 DNA: TGTGCCAGCAGCGTAGGTACAGGGGGAGCCCATGGAGGCTACACCTTC.

The V gene is TRBV30, the J gene TRBJ2-3; D is perhaps TRBD2 (5 bases). The CDR3 consists of 11 residues. V was clipped by 1 base and J by 8 bases, with 7 bases between them. Germline CDR1 and CDR2: GTSNPN and SVGIG (reference sequence). The CDR3 DNA is TGTGCCTGGAGTGCAGAGGGTACGCAGTATTTT. Translation gives CAWSAEGTQYF.

The chain joins TRBV7-9 to TRBJ1-1; no definite D call. V was shortened by 6 bases and J by 4 bases, with 15 bases between the two germline ends. The CDR3 loop spans 14 amino acids. The germline gives CDR1 SEHNR, CDR2 FQNEAQ (reference sequence). The DNA for the CDR3 is TGTGCCAGCAGTGACAACAAGGGAGTCACTGAAGCTTTCTTT. Its protein product is CASSDNKGVTEAFF.

The chain carries TRBV27 and TRBJ1-2, with a tentative D call TRBD1 (6 bases). CDR1 is MNHEY, CDR2 SMNVEV, per germline (reference sequence). V dropped 6 bases and J dropped 4 bases, with 15 bases sitting between them. This CDR3 is built from 14 residues. CDR3 DNA sequence: TGTGCCAGCAGCCAGACCCAGGGGAGCTATGGCTACACCTTC. Amino acids: CASSQTQGSYGYTF.

The gene calls are TRBV6-5 and TRBJ1-1; D remains unclear. V was pared by 2 bases and J by 5 bases, with 15 bases between. This CDR3 spans 15 amino acids. From germline, CDR1 is MNHEY and CDR2 SVGAGI. The CDR3 loop reads CASSYRESLWTEAFF. The CDR3 nucleotides are TGTGCCAGCAGTTACAGGGAGAGCTTGTGGACTGAAGCTTTCTTT.

This clone appeared a few times. The gene calls are TRBV7-9 and TRBJ1-1; TRBD1 matches at 8 bases. Unmatched junction bases numbered 8, after V lost 4 bases and J lost 7 bases. The CDR3 loop spans 14 amino acids. Germline V gene data show CDR1 as SEHNR and CDR2 as FQNEAQ (reference sequence). CDR3 sequence: CASSSSTGEGEAFF. The CDR3 nucleotides are TGTGCCAGCAGCTCCTCGACAGGGGAGGGTGAAGCTTTCTTT.

V is TRBV15 and J is TRBJ2-2; possible D gene TRBD1, 6 bases. Germline assignment: CDR1 LNHNV and CDR2 YYDKDF (reference sequence). Trimming shortened V by 6 bases and J by 7 bases, and 15 bases separated the two germline ends. The length of the CDR3 is 14 residues. The CDR3 is CATRPGVGRGELFF. CDR3 in DNA: TGTGCCACCAGGCCAGGGGTTGGTCGCGGGGAGCTGTTTTTT.

The rearrangement joins TRBV24-1 to TRBJ2-5; maybe TRBD2 (7 bases). In germline, CDR1 is KGHDR, CDR2 SFDVKD. The CDR3 covers 17 residues. Trimming took off 0 bases at V and 4 bases at J, with 17 bases between the two ends. CDR3 loop: CATSDLIGGADGETQYF. The CDR3 DNA is TGTGCCACCAGTGATTTGATAGGGGGGGCTGATGGAGAGACCCAGTACTTC.

The gene calls are TRBV7-9 and TRBJ2-1, with D possibly matching TRBD1 (6 bases). The CDR3 consists of 15 residues. The V gene lost 5 bases and the J gene lost 2 bases, with 13 bases spanning the gap. Germline V gives CDR1 SEHNR, CDR2 FQNEAQ (reference sequence). This chain's CDR3 is CASSPRGSPYNEQFF. The CDR3, as DNA: TGTGCCAGCAGCCCTAGGGGGAGTCCCTACAATGAGCAGTTCTTC.

The gene calls are TRBV5-4 and TRBJ2-5; 8 bases are a match to TRBD2. With 0 bases clipped from V and 2 bases from J, the junction kept 0 bases outside the gene matches. This CDR3 region has 14 residues. Germline CDR1 reads SGHNT; CDR2 reads YYREEE (reference sequence). The CDR3 spells CASSLGLAQETQYF. The CDR3 bases are TGTGCCAGCAGCTTGGGACTAGCGCAAGAGACCCAGTACTTC. The variable domain in full, with the rest retrieved from reference TRBV5-4 and TRBJ2-5, is ETGVTQSPTHLIKTRGQQVTLRCSSQSGHNTVSWYQQALGQGPQFIFQYYREEENGRGNFPPRFSGLQFPNYSSELNVNALELDDSALYLCASSLGLAQETQYFGPGTRLLVL.

Concerning this clone: Without the conserved terminal phenylalanine or tryptophan, this CDR3 likely stems from a read error. No DNA is shown, since the ends of the CDR3 on it are uncertain; the CDR3 is the one TCRdb lists. The CDR3 sequence: CASSLAQGLPDL. The chain combines TRBV28 with TRBJ2-7; the table's D call TRBD1 went unverified against the DNA. The germline gives CDR1 MDHEN, CDR2 SYDVKM. The CDR3 is 12 amino acids long, termini counted.

The chain combines TRBV5-1 with TRBJ1-1; possibly TRBD1 for D (5 bases). With 4 bases removed from V and 0 bases from J, the gap between germline ends came to 10 bases. Germline assignment: CDR1 SGHRS and CDR2 YFSETQ. The CDR3 totals 14 residues. The CDR3 loop reads CASSPARVNTEAFF. The CDR3 nucleotides read TGCGCCAGCAGCCCCGCCAGGGTGAACACTGAAGCTTTCTTT.

The rearrangement links TRBV12-5 to TRBJ2-7; the D is unclear. V lost 0 bases and J lost 6, with 9 bases in between. Per germline, CDR1 LGHNT and CDR2 FRNRAP. There are 13 residues in the CDR3. For the CDR3, the DNA is TGTGCTAGTGGTTTGGTACTCCAGGCCGAGCAGTACTTC. This encodes CASGLVLQAEQYF. Full variable domain (rest looked up from reference TRBV12-5 and TRBJ2-7): DARVTQTPRHKVTEMGQEVTMRCQPILGHNTVFWYRQTMMQGLELLAYFRNRAPLDDSGMPKDRFSAEMPDATLATLKIQPSEPRDSAVYFCASGLVLQAEQYFGPGTRLTVT.

CDR3 region: CASTPGQGFSGELFF. CDR3 sequence (DNA): TGTGCCAGTACTCCGGGACAGGGGTTCTCCGGGGAGCTGTTTTTT. This chain links TRBV19 with TRBJ2-2, with 10 positions matching TRBD1. Germline loops: CDR1 LNHDA, CDR2 SQIVND (reference sequence). The V gene end was trimmed by 7 bases and the J gene end by 6 bases; junction bases not matched to a gene: 8. The CDR3 length is 15 residues.